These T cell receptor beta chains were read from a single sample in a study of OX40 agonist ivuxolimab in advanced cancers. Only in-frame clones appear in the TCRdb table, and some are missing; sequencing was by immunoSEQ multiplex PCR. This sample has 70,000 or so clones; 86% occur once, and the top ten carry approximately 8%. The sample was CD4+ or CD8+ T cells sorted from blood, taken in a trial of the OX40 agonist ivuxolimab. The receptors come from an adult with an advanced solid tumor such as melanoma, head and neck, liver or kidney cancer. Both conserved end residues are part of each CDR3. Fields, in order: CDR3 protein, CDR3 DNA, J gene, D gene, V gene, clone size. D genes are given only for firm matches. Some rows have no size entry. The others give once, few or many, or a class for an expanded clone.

CASSLDSGPQPQHF | TGTGCCAGCAGCTTGGATTCAGGTCCTCAGCCCCAGCATTTT | TRBJ1-5 | - | TRBV5-8 | -
CASSLKHRVNYGYTF | TGTGCCAGCAGCTTGAAGCACAGGGTGAACTATGGCTACACCTTC | TRBJ1-2 | - | TRBV5-6 | -
CASSLQGGHKDTQYF | TGCGCCAGCAGCTTGCAGGGGGGACACAAAGATACGCAGTATTTT | TRBJ2-3 | - | TRBV5-1 | -
CASSDLGEQFF | TGCGCCAGCAGTGATTTAGGGGAGCAGTTCTTC | TRBJ2-1 | - | TRBV5-1 | -
CASSQDVPGTGAENTEAFF | TGTGCCAGCAGCCAAGACGTCCCCGGGACAGGGGCTGAGAACACTGAAGCTTTCTTT | TRBJ1-1 | TRBD1 | TRBV4-2 | -
CASSLLAGANEQYF | TGTGCCAGCAGCCTCCTAGCGGGGGCGAACGAGCAGTACTTC | TRBJ2-7 | TRBD2 | TRBV6-5 | -
CASSLSGVRLNTGELFF | TGTGCCAGCAGCTTAAGCGGAGTTAGACTGAACACCGGGGAGCTGTTTTTT | TRBJ2-2 | - | TRBV7-9 | -
CATSRGKKGAALPPYEQYF | TGTGCCACCAGCAGAGGAAAAAAAGGGGCTGCCTTGCCCCCTTACGAGCAGTACTTC | TRBJ2-7 | - | TRBV15 | -
CASSPIPFTDTQYF | TGTGCCAGCTCACCAATTCCCTTCACAGATACGCAGTATTTT | TRBJ2-3 | - | TRBV18 | -
CASSLDRGTNTEAFF | TGTGCCAGCAGCTTGGATCGGGGAACGAACACTGAAGCTTTCTTT | TRBJ1-1 | - | TRBV5-4 | -
CASSFSSRGHYGYTF | TGTGCCAGCAGTTTCTCATCTCGGGGGCACTATGGCTACACCTTC | TRBJ1-2 | - | TRBV27 | few
CASSLGAGVGADTQYF | TGTGCCAGCAGCTTAGGAGCGGGAGTAGGCGCAGATACGCAGTATTTT | TRBJ2-3 | TRBD2 | TRBV7-6 | -
CASSPGGGYNEQFF | TGTGCCAGCAGTCCCGGGGGGGGATACAATGAGCAGTTCTTC | TRBJ2-1 | TRBD2 | TRBV6-5 | -
CASSLTTGYYGYTF | TGTGCCAGCAGTTTAACGACAGGGTATTATGGCTACACCTTC | TRBJ1-2 | TRBD1 | TRBV28 | -
CASKSARGGKYEQYF | TGTGCCAGCAAATCGGCCCGGGGGGGGAAGTACGAGCAGTACTTC | TRBJ2-7 | TRBD2 | TRBV28 | -
CASTPRDRFYEQYF | TGTGCCAGCACCCCCCGGGACAGGTTCTACGAGCAGTACTTC | TRBJ2-7 | TRBD1 | TRBV6-5 | -
CASSTGEGRPPGYTF | TGTGCCAGCAGCACAGGAGAAGGGCGTCCTCCTGGCTACACCTTC | TRBJ1-2 | - | TRBV7-9 | -
CASSPAGTNEKLFF | TGTGCCAGCAGCCCTGCGGGGACTAATGAAAAACTGTTTTTT | TRBJ1-4 | - | TRBV11-2 | -
CASSLVSGEQYF | TGCGCCAGCAGCTTGGTGTCGGGCGAGCAGTACTTC | TRBJ2-7 | - | TRBV5-1 | -
CASSLTPGGLNTEAFF | TGTGCCAGCAGCTTAACGCCAGGGGGCTTGAACACTGAAGCTTTCTTT | TRBJ1-1 | TRBD1 | TRBV7-3 | -
CASSLVGGAYEQYF | TGTGCCAGCAGCTTAGTGGGGGGGGCCTACGAGCAGTACTTC | TRBJ2-7 | TRBD2 | TRBV11-2 | -
CASSLPGFWWSTAF | TGTGCCAGCAGCTTACCCGGTTTTTGGTGGTCAACGGCTTTT | TRBJ1-5 | - | TRBV7-2 | -
CASSGGGSGGDSYEQYF | TGTGCCAGCAGTGGCGGGGGGAGCGGGGGAGACTCCTACGAGCAGTACTTC | TRBJ2-7 | TRBD2 | TRBV6-1 | -
CASSEFANTGELFF | TGTGCCAGCAGCGAATTCGCGAACACCGGGGAGCTGTTTTTT | TRBJ2-2 | - | TRBV5-4 | -
CATSRTQGTIYGYTF | TGTGCCACCAGCAGAACCCAAGGGACGATCTATGGCTACACCTTC | TRBJ1-2 | - | TRBV15 | -
CASSRDGGSYEQYF | TGTGCCAGCTCAAGAGACGGAGGGTCCTACGAGCAGTACTTC | TRBJ2-7 | - | TRBV18 | -
CASSLAPSSYEQYF | TGTGCCAGCAGCTTAGCCCCGAGCTCCTACGAGCAGTACTTC | TRBJ2-7 | - | TRBV7-8 | -
CASSHHREQPQHF | TGTGCCAGCAGCCACCACAGGGAGCAGCCCCAGCATTTT | TRBJ1-5 | - | TRBV6-5 | -
CASSYRSAHTDTQYF | TGTGCCAGTAGTTACCGGTCGGCCCACACAGATACGCAGTATTTT | TRBJ2-3 | - | TRBV19 | -
CASSGQANEKLFF | TGTGCCAGTAGTGGACAGGCTAATGAAAAACTGTTTTTT | TRBJ1-4 | TRBD1 | TRBV19 | -
CAISGRTSETLNEQFF | TGTGCCATCAGTGGCCGGACTAGCGAAACGCTCAATGAGCAGTTCTTC | TRBJ2-1 | TRBD2 | TRBV10-3 | -
CASSLWALGPRDQPQHF | TGTGCCAGCAGTTTATGGGCGCTAGGGCCCCGAGATCAGCCCCAGCATTTT | TRBJ1-5 | - | TRBV27 | -
CASSLVRVRNSPLHF | TGTGCCAGCAGCTTGGTCCGGGTCCGTAATTCACCCCTCCACTTT | TRBJ1-6 | - | TRBV11-1 | -
CASSPRQGNIQYF | TGTGCCAGCAGTCCCAGGCAGGGAAACATTCAGTACTTC | TRBJ2-4 | - | TRBV7-9 | -
CASSTEGLAGFRSYEQYF | TGCGCCAGCAGCACCGAGGGACTAGCGGGATTTAGATCCTACGAGCAGTACTTC | TRBJ2-7 | TRBD2 | TRBV5-1 | -
CASRTPSSGGNRLGWFF | TGTGCCAGTAGGACCCCCTCTAGCGGGGGTAACCGCTTAGGGTGGTTCTTC | TRBJ2-1 | TRBD2 | TRBV19 | -
CASSLGRSGSITNTGELFF | TGTGCCAGCAGCTTGGGGAGGAGCGGGAGTATCACGAACACCGGGGAGCTGTTTTTT | TRBJ2-2 | TRBD2 | TRBV11-2 | -
CASSSSTEVVHF | TGTGCCAGCAGCTCTTCGACAGAGGTGGTCCACTTT | TRBJ1-6 | - | TRBV7-2 | -
CASSLVGRTEAFF | TGCGCCAGCAGCTTGGTTGGGCGCACTGAAGCTTTCTTT | TRBJ1-1 | - | TRBV5-1 | once
CAWSVRGQGGNQPQHF | TGTGCCTGGAGTGTACGCGGGCAGGGTGGCAATCAGCCCCAGCATTTT | TRBJ1-5 | - | TRBV30 | -
CAWSGRTDTEAFF | TGTGCCTGGAGTGGACGGACAGACACTGAAGCTTTCTTT | TRBJ1-1 | - | TRBV30 | few
CASSQGDRYRETQYF | TGTGCCAGCAGCCAGGGTGACAGGTATCGAGAGACCCAGTACTTC | TRBJ2-5 | - | TRBV14 | -
CASSSGLAEGEQYF | TGTGCCAGCAGTTCGGGACTAGCGGAAGGGGAGCAGTACTTC | TRBJ2-7 | TRBD2 | TRBV6-5 | -
CASSNAVGAFF | TGTGCCAGCAGCAACGCAGTAGGGGCTTTCTTT | TRBJ1-1 | - | TRBV11-1 | -
CASSERPGSNNEQFF | TGTGCCAGCAGTGAAAGACCGGGATCAAACAATGAGCAGTTCTTC | TRBJ2-1 | - | TRBV25-1 | -
CASRGADTQYF | TGTGCCAGCAGAGGGGCAGATACGCAGTATTTT | TRBJ2-3 | - | TRBV6-4 | -
CSVALRQGHGYTF | TGCAGCGTTGCCCTGCGACAGGGCCATGGCTACACCTTC | TRBJ1-2 | TRBD1 | TRBV29-1 | -
CASSGGQGSGSPLHF | TGTGCCAGCAGCGGTGGACAGGGCAGTGGTTCACCCCTCCACTTT | TRBJ1-6 | TRBD1 | TRBV9 | -
CASSRAGRREGRTDTQYF | TGCGCCAGCAGCAGGGCGGGGCGGCGGGAGGGCCGTACAGATACGCAGTATTTT | TRBJ2-3 | TRBD2 | TRBV5-1 | -
CASSFRRQALYPEQYF | TGTGCCAGCAGTTTCAGGAGACAGGCGCTCTACCCCGAGCAGTACTTC | TRBJ2-7 | - | TRBV28 | once
CASTRGGIYEQYF | TGTGCCAGCACACGGGGGGGCATTTACGAGCAGTACTTC | TRBJ2-7 | TRBD2 | TRBV4-2 | -